Shown below are 21 T cell receptor beta chains from a single sample sequenced in a study of blood T cell repertoires in COVID-19. Libraries were prepared by immunoSEQ multiplex PCR; TCRdb keeps only in-frame clonotypes and omits some of them. This table holds some 230,000 clones, 80% to 85% found once. Specimen: peripheral blood. All receptors come from a woman in her sixties or seventies who had recovered from COVID-19.

The V and J genes are TRBV15 and TRBJ1-5; D is perhaps TRBD1 (6 bases). Trimming stripped 5 bases from V and 3 bases from J, with 14 bases between. Germline lookup yields CDR1 LNHNV and CDR2 YYDKDF (reference sequence). The CDR3 consists of 15 residues. CDR3 sequence (DNA): TGTGCCACCAGCGACCTGGACAGAACCAATCAGCCCCAGCATTTT. Residues: CATSDLDRTNQPQHF.

The rearrangement joins TRBV5-4 to TRBJ2-7, with 8 bases identical to TRBD1. From germline, CDR1 is SGHNT and CDR2 YYREEE (reference sequence). Trimming at V came to 9 bases and at J to 7 bases, leaving 6 bases not matched to a gene. CDR3 length: 11 residues. CDR3: CAKDRAWEQYF. The CDR3 DNA reads TGTGCCAAGGACAGGGCTTGGGAGCAGTACTTC.

This clone was counted only a few times. The chain employs TRBV7-9 and TRBJ1-2; TRBD1 matches 7 bases. Unmatched junction bases numbered 6, after V lost 4 bases and J lost 4 bases. Germline CDR1 is SEHNR and CDR2 is FQNEAQ (reference sequence). This CDR3 contains 14 residues. CDR3 DNA: TGTGCCAGCAGCTCCGATCGACAGGGCTATGGCTACACCTTC. Translated, it gives CASSSDRQGYGYTF.

The chain joins TRBV7-9 to TRBJ1-3, with 11 nucleotides matching TRBD1. Germline values: CDR1 SEHNR, CDR2 FQNEAQ (reference sequence). Losses at the gene ends were 5 bases for V and 3 bases for J; bases not matched to a gene: 12. The CDR3 loop spans 18 amino acids. The CDR3 region has the DNA TGTGCCAGCAGCACCCCCGGGACAGGGGGTTTCGGTGGAAACACCATATATTTT. Protein: CASSTPGTGGFGGNTIYF.

This chain links TRBV9 with TRBJ2-3, with 10 nucleotides matching TRBD2. The germline V gene has CDR1 SGDLS and CDR2 YYNGEE. The ends lost 0 bases at V and 9 bases at J; junction bases unmatched: 7. This CDR3 contains 15 residues. CDR3 sequence: CASSVGTSGPRTQYF. The CDR3, as DNA: TGTGCCAGCAGCGTAGGGACTAGCGGACCGAGGACGCAGTATTTT. The entire variable domain, with the rest obtained from reference TRBV9 and TRBJ2-3, is as follows: DSGVTQTPKHLITATGQRVTLRCSPRSGDLSVYWYQQSLDQGLQFLIQYYNGEERAKGNILERFSAQQFPDLHSELNLSSLELGDSALYFCASSVGTSGPRTQYFGPGTRLTVL.

V usage is TRBV7-9 and J usage is TRBJ1-4; tentative D call: TRBD1 (5 bases). Germline V lookup: CDR1 SEHNR, CDR2 FQNEAQ (reference sequence). CDR3 length: 14 residues. V was shortened by 4 bases and J by 5 bases, with 11 bases between the two germline ends. CDR3 protein: CASSSRQPNEKLFF. CDR3 sequence (DNA): TGTGCCAGCAGCTCACGACAGCCGAATGAAAAACTGTTTTTT.

This clone was seen a single time. This rearrangement joins TRBV30 to TRBJ2-5; D uncertain. The length of the CDR3 is 13 residues. The V and J ends lost 2 bases and 5 bases respectively, with 12 bases between them. CDR1 is GTSNPN, CDR2 SVGIG, per germline (reference sequence). The CDR3 nucleotides are TGTGCCTGGAGTTGGCAGGCCGCTGAGACCCAGTACTTC. It yields the protein CAWSWQAAETQYF. The variable domain in full, completed from reference TRBV30 and TRBJ2-5, reads SQTIHQWPATLVQPVGSPLSLECTVEGTSNPNLYWYRQAAGRGLQLLFYSVGIGQISSEVPQNLSASRPQDRQFILSSKKLLLSDSGFYLCAWSWQAAETQYFGPGTRLLVL.

The chain combines TRBV6-4 with TRBJ2-7; TRBD1 agrees at 10 bases. The CDR3 length is 16 residues. The V gene's germline CDR1 is MRHNA and CDR2 SNTAGT. With 1 base clipped from V and 4 bases from J, the junction kept 7 bases outside the gene matches. In DNA, the CDR3 is TGTGCCAGCAGTGACTGTGTGACAGGGGGCTTTTACGAGCAGTACTTC. Amino acid sequence: CASSDCVTGGFYEQYF.

This chain joins TRBV30 and TRBJ2-5; 7 bases match TRBD2. The CDR3 has 13 residues. The J segment lost 2 bases and the V segment lost 5 bases, leaving 5 bases of the junction unmatched. CDR1 GTSNPN and CDR2 SVGIG come from the germline V gene (reference sequence). The CDR3 nucleotides read TGTGCCTGGGCAGGACTAGAGCAAGAGACCCAGTACTTC. Amino acids: CAWAGLEQETQYF.

This clone is a singleton in its sample. V is TRBV18 and J is TRBJ1-1; 9 nucleotides align to TRBD1. J gave up 1 base and V 2 bases, and 5 bases lay outside the gene matches. This CDR3 has 16 residues. Germline-derived CDR1 and CDR2 are KGHSH and LQKENI. Here the CDR3 DNA reads TGTGCCAGCTCACCAGCCCTGGGACAGGGGAACACTGAAGCTTTCTTT. It encodes CASSPALGQGNTEAFF.

This rearrangement joins TRBV14 to TRBJ2-5; 12 bases match TRBD1. Unmatched junction bases numbered 4, after V lost 4 bases and J lost 4 bases. CDR1 and CDR2 from the germline V gene are SGHDN and FVKESK. The CDR3 runs 15 residues. In nucleotides, the CDR3 is TGTGCCAGCAGCCGGGACAGGGGGCTTCGAGAGACCCAGTACTTC. Encoded protein: CASSRDRGLRETQYF.

The V gene is TRBV5-4, the J gene TRBJ2-7; no reliable D call. The V gene's germline CDR1 is SGHNT and CDR2 YYREEE (reference sequence). Trimming stripped 4 bases from V and 4 bases from J, with 21 bases between. This CDR3 comprises 16 residues. CDR3 protein: CASSPSAGYSVYEQYF. CDR3 DNA sequence: TGTGCCAGCAGCCCAAGTGCAGGATACTCCGTTTACGAGCAGTACTTC. Together with reference TRBV5-4 and TRBJ2-7, the CDR3 gives the full variable domain: ETGVTQSPTHLIKTRGQQVTLRCSSQSGHNTVSWYQQALGQGPQFIFQYYREEENGRGNFPPRFSGLQFPNYSSELNVNALELDDSALYLCASSPSAGYSVYEQYFGPGTRLTVT.

This rearrangement joins TRBV5-1 to TRBJ2-1; TRBD1 might be the D (6 bases). The CDR3 spans 15 residues. Deletions cut 0 bases from V and 7 bases from J, with 14 bases between. Germline V gene data show CDR1 as SGHRS and CDR2 as YFSETQ. Here the CDR3 reads CASSLAPGARNEQFF. The CDR3 bases are TGCGCCAGCAGCTTGGCGCCAGGGGCACGGAATGAGCAGTTCTTC.

This clone was observed a handful of times. This chain joins TRBV6-6 and TRBJ2-5; unclear D gene. The CDR3 totals 13 residues. In germline, CDR1 is MNHNY, CDR2 SVGAGI (reference sequence). The V end lost 0 bases, the J end lost 4 bases, and 6 bases lay between the germline ends. DNA of the CDR3: TGTGCCAGCAGTTACTCGGGCCCAGAGACCCAGTACTTC. Translated: CASSYSGPETQYF.

The rearrangement links TRBV10-3 to TRBJ2-1, with TRBD2 as a possible D gene (6 bases). The CDR3 has 12 residues. V lost 3 bases, J lost 9 bases, and 9 bases lay in between. Germline CDR1 and CDR2: ENHRY and SYGVKD. The CDR3 is CAISDGGFEQFF. The CDR3 DNA is TGTGCCATCAGTGATGGGGGGTTTGAGCAGTTCTTC.

This clone was observed a few times. The CDR3 spells CASSFMTSGDGTDTQYF. As DNA, the CDR3 is TGCGCCAGCAGCTTCATGACTAGCGGGGATGGCACAGATACGCAGTATTTT. The J gene is TRBJ2-3, the V gene TRBV5-1, with TRBD2 matching over 11 bases. Losses at the gene ends were 2 bases for V and 1 base for J; bases not matched to a gene: 6. CDR3 size: 17 residues. Germline CDR1 reads SGHRS; CDR2 reads YFSETQ.

This clone showed up just once. The chain recombines TRBV6-5 with TRBJ1-5, with D unresolved. Looked up from germline, CDR1 is MNHEY and CDR2 is SVGAGI. V gave up 2 bases and J gave up 4 bases, with 6 bases separating them. The CDR3 length is 13 residues. The CDR3 protein is CASSYRENQPQHF. The CDR3 region has the DNA TGTGCCAGCAGTTACCGGGAAAATCAGCCCCAGCATTTT.

The DNA of the CDR3 is TGTGCTAGTGGTTTGTCACAGGGCGACTATGGCTACACCTTC. Translating it yields CASGLSQGDYGYTF. This rearrangement joins TRBV12-5 to TRBJ1-2; possible D gene TRBD1, 6 bases. The V gene's germline CDR1 is LGHNT and CDR2 FRNRAP. The CDR3 has 14 residues. V was clipped by 2 bases and J by 3 bases, with 10 bases between them.

The chain couples TRBV5-1 to TRBJ1-1, with 7 bases fitting TRBD1. Germline CDR1 is SGHRS and CDR2 is YFSETQ. Germline trimming cut 4 bases from V and 11 bases from J; bases unmatched to any gene: 14. The CDR3 has 14 amino acids. The CDR3 DNA reads as TGCGCCAGCAGCCAACAAACGATCGGACAGGTGGCTTTCTTT. It specifies CASSQQTIGQVAFF.

The chain recombines TRBV30 with TRBJ1-2, with 12 bases lining up with TRBD1. This CDR3 has 14 residues. The germline V gene has CDR1 GTSNPN and CDR2 SVGIG (reference sequence). Trimming took 4 bases from V and 7 from J; bases not matched to a gene: 7. The CDR3 region is CAWNRDRGRRGYTF. The CDR3 DNA follows: TGTGCCTGGAACCGGGACAGGGGGCGCCGTGGCTACACCTTC.

As for this clone: This sample also contains other DNA sequences that code for the same CDR3. This sequence joins TRBV5-1 and TRBJ2-1, with 9 positions matching TRBD2. V gave up 0 bases and J gave up 7 bases; unmatched junction bases: 5. The CDR3 sequence is 15 residues long. Per the germline V gene, CDR1 is SGHRS and CDR2 is YFSETQ. This chain's CDR3 is CASSLAAGGPNEQFF. CDR3 nucleotide sequence: TGCGCCAGCAGCTTGGCAGCGGGGGGCCCGAATGAGCAGTTCTTC.